Presented here are 27 T cell receptor beta chains from one specimen sequenced in a study of blood T cells in healthy people across ages. Primed by a sample-barcoded 5' primer and a J-beta primer mix, a second PCR proceeded for 7 to 11 cycles. TCRdb ran MiXCR on the 5' RACE reads and lists one entry per CDR3 protein. Of about 720,000 distinct CDR3 sequences listed, about 24% were seen once; the top ten hold 22%. The source material was blood. The source is a man between 65 and 80 years old in good health.

The V call is TRBV27, the J call TRBJ1-2, with a tentative D call TRBD1 (5 bases). The CDR3 runs to 14 residues. Per germline, CDR1 MNHEY and CDR2 SMNVEV (reference sequence). The ends were cut back, 2 bases at V and 6 bases at J, with 13 bases in the middle. CDR3 sequence: CASSLRGNLDGYTF. The DNA of the CDR3 is TGTGCCAGCAGTTTACGGGGGAATCTTGATGGCTACACCTTC.

This clonotype was counted only a few times. V gene TRBV5-1 combines with J gene TRBJ2-3; the D gene is possibly TRBD1 (5 bases). V dropped 0 bases and J dropped 1 base, with 9 bases sitting between them. The CDR3 length is 15 residues. Germline V gene sequence: CDR1 SGHRS, CDR2 YFSETQ. The DNA of the CDR3 is TGCGCCAGCAGCTTGGCAGGGATCGGCACAGATACGCAGTATTTT. Amino acid sequence: CASSLAGIGTDTQYF. Variable domain in full (rest from reference TRBV5-1 and TRBJ2-3): KAGVTQTPRYLIKTRGQQVTLSCSPISGHRSVSWYQQTPGQGLQFLFEYFSETQRNKGNFPGRFSGRQFSNSRSEMNVSTLELGDSALYLCASSLAGIGTDTQYFGPGTRLTVL.

This clonotype appeared a few times. The rearrangement uses TRBV6-2 or TRBV6-3 and TRBJ1-2, with D uncertain. The length of the CDR3 is 14 residues. Per germline, CDR1 MNHEY and CDR2 SVGEGT. Trimming took 4 bases from V and 4 from J, leaving 13 bases between them. This chain's CDR3 is CASSSSGVIYGYTF. The DNA for the CDR3 is TGTGCCAGCAGTTCTTCCGGAGTCATCTATGGCTACACCTTC.

This chain uses TRBV6-5 with TRBJ2-7; D might be TRBD1 (6 bases). The CDR3 is made up of 17 amino acids. Per germline, CDR1 MNHEY and CDR2 SVGAGI. The germline V and J ends were trimmed by 0 bases and 0 bases, with 15 bases remaining between them. CDR3 protein: CASSYSIGGGHSYEQYF. CDR3 DNA: TGTGCCAGCAGTTACTCGATAGGGGGTGGACACTCCTACGAGCAGTACTTC.

The chain links TRBV19 to TRBJ1-2; tentative D call: TRBD1 (6 bases). The germline V gene has CDR1 LNHDA and CDR2 SQIVND (reference sequence). This CDR3 has 14 residues. V shed 3 bases and J shed 1 base, with 9 bases lying between them. The CDR3 DNA sequence: TGTGCCAGTAGTATTGGACAGAATAACTATGGCTACACCTTC. Translation: CASSIGQNNYGYTF. The whole variable domain, remainder taken from reference TRBV19 and TRBJ1-2, is DGGITQSPKYLFRKEGQNVTLSCEQNLNHDAMYWYRQDPGQGLRLIYYSQIVNDFQKGDIAEGYSVSREKKESFPLTVTSAQKNPTAFYLCASSIGQNNYGYTFGSGTRLTVV.

This clonotype was counted a few times. V gene TRBV7-2 combines with J gene TRBJ2-5; TRBD1 matches at 11 bases. Trimming cost V 5 bases and J 5 bases; bases outside gene matches: 4. Germline V gives CDR1 SGHTA, CDR2 FQGNSA. CDR3 length: 14 amino acids. The CDR3 loop is CASSADRGRETQYF. The CDR3 nucleotides are TGTGCCAGCAGCGCGGACAGGGGGCGGGAGACCCAGTACTTC.

This clonotype was recorded a few times. The V gene is TRBV7-6, the J gene TRBJ2-3; D call uncertain. V lost 1 base and J lost 5, with 10 bases in between. The CDR3 runs to 14 residues. CDR1 and CDR2 (germline): SGHVS, FNYEAQ. DNA for the CDR3: TGTGCCAGCAGCTTAGGAGGTTGGGGAGATACGCAGTATTTT. Translating gives CASSLGGWGDTQYF.

The chain carries TRBV10-3 and TRBJ2-7; TRBD2 matches 8 bases. There are 14 residues in the CDR3. The junction had 4 bases not matched to a gene; V was cut back by 4 bases and J by 2 bases. CDR1 and CDR2 (germline): ENHRY, SYGVKD. The CDR3 bases are TGTGCCATCAGTGGGACTAGCAAGACCTACGAGCAGTACGTC. Protein: CAISGTSKTYEQYV.

This chain connects TRBV29-1 to TRBJ2-2; maybe TRBD1 (6 bases). Germline CDR1 is SQVTM and CDR2 is ANQGSEA. The CDR3 has 19 residues. Trimming shortened V by 3 bases and J by 6 bases, and 29 bases separated the two germline ends. DNA of the CDR3: TGCAGCGTTGAGAAGTTGGGGCTTAGGCAGGGGTCCTTCTCCGGGGAGCTGTTTTTT. Its protein is CSVEKLGLRQGSFSGELFF.

This clonotype has only a few counts. This chain links TRBV18 with TRBJ1-1; the match to TRBD1 covers 11 bases. CDR3 length: 16 amino acids. The V gene's germline CDR1 is KGHSH and CDR2 LQKENI. After removal of 5 bases from V and 1 base from J, the junction contained 6 bases not matched to a gene. The CDR3 DNA sequence: TGTGCCAGCTCATCGAGGGGGACAGGGGGGAACACTGAAGCTTTCTTT. This encodes CASSSRGTGGNTEAFF.

The chain carries TRBV19 and TRBJ2-3; no definite D call. V lost 3 bases, J lost 0 bases, and 7 bases lay in between. From germline, CDR1 is LNHDA and CDR2 SQIVND (reference sequence). The CDR3 covers 14 residues. The DNA for the CDR3 is TGTGCCAGTAGTATCGACGGAAGCACAGATACGCAGTATTTT. Translating it yields CASSIDGSTDTQYF.

The sample holds many counts of this clonotype. The genes are TRBV4-3 and TRBJ1-2, with no clear D. Germline CDR1 reads LGHNA; CDR2 reads YSLEER. Trimming pared 2 bases from V and 8 bases from J, leaving 12 bases between. The CDR3 sequence is 13 residues long. The chain's CDR3 is CASSQQVFYGYTF. CDR3 sequence (DNA): TGCGCCAGCAGCCAACAGGTATTCTACGGCTACACCTTC.

This clonotype was observed a handful of times. CDR3 residues: CASSLQAGLPGTQHF. CDR3 nucleotides: TGTGCCAGCAGCTTACAAGCGGGTCTTCCAGGTACGCAGCATTTT. The rearrangement uses TRBV7-3 and TRBJ2-3; D is ambiguous. The DNA matches TRBJ1-5 better at its end, which makes the J call doubtful. Germline CDR1 SGHTA, CDR2 FQGTGA. The CDR3 spans 15 residues.

The genes are TRBV12-3 or TRBV12-4 and TRBJ1-2, with D possibly TRBD1 on 6 matching bases. The V and J ends lost 10 bases and 4 bases respectively, with 16 bases between them. The CDR3 runs 13 residues. The CDR3 nucleotides read TGTGCCATTAAGGGGGTTGGGAGCTATGGCTACACCTTC. Translated, it gives CAIKGVGSYGYTF.

This clonotype was counted between two and nine times. This chain connects TRBV9 to TRBJ2-3; TRBD1 might be the D (5 bases). Trimming removed 0 bases from V and 6 bases from J, with 14 bases in between. From germline, CDR1 is SGDLS and CDR2 YYNGEE. The CDR3 sequence is 15 residues long. CDR3 DNA: TGTGCCAGCAGCGTAGTCGCGACAGTTAAGGATACGCAGTATTTT. Translating gives CASSVVATVKDTQYF.

This clonotype was seen a handful of times. This chain links TRBV12-5 with TRBJ2-5; D is undetermined. The end of the DNA is better explained by TRBJ2-1, so the J call may be wrong. The CDR3 length is 13 residues. Per the germline V gene, CDR1 is LGHNT and CDR2 is FRNRAP. This chain's CDR3 is CASGFQATDEQFF. The CDR3 nucleotides are TGTGCTAGTGGTTTTCAAGCAACGGATGAGCAGTTCTTC.

The J gene is TRBJ1-4, the V gene TRBV28; 7 nucleotides match TRBD1. Germline V gene data show CDR1 as MDHEN and CDR2 as SYDVKM. CDR3 length equals 13 residues. V was clipped by 6 bases and J by 5 bases; unmatched bases: 3. CDR3 region: CASRGQLNEKLFF. In DNA, the CDR3 is TGTGCCAGCAGGGGACAGCTAAATGAAAAACTGTTTTTT.

This clonotype was counted only a few times. The rearrangement links TRBV27 to TRBJ2-4, with 9 bases aligning to TRBD1. V lost 6 bases and J lost 11; bases outside the gene matches: 11. Germline V lookup: CDR1 MNHEY, CDR2 SMNVEV (reference sequence). This CDR3 is 14 amino acids long. DNA for the CDR3: TGTGCCAGCAGCTTCGACAGGGGGGGGAACGTTCAGTACTTC. It yields the protein CASSFDRGGNVQYF.

The V gene is TRBV12-3 or TRBV12-4, the J gene TRBJ2-5; tentatively, D is TRBD1 or TRBD2 (7 bases each). V lost 2 bases and J 4 bases, leaving 17 bases between the germline ends. CDR3 length: 16 residues. CDR3 in amino acids: CASSLQGRGGSETQYF. CDR3 DNA: TGTGCCAGCAGTTTACAGGGCAGGGGGGGTTCAGAGACCCAGTACTTC.

This clonotype was detected a few times. The chain couples TRBV20-1 to TRBJ2-3, with 10 nucleotides matching TRBD2. Germline trimming cut 0 bases from V and 7 bases from J; bases unmatched to any gene: 10. Germline V lookup: CDR1 DFQATT, CDR2 SNEGSKA (reference sequence). There are 16 residues in the CDR3. CDR3 nucleotides: TGCAGTGCTAGAGACCCCCTTACTAGCGGGGCAAATACGCAGTATTTT. Translating gives CSARDPLTSGANTQYF.

The V and J genes are TRBV5-5 and TRBJ2-3; the match to TRBD1 covers 7 bases. Germline V gene data show CDR1 as SGHKS and CDR2 as YYEKEE (reference sequence). The CDR3 has 15 residues. Trimming took 1 base from V and 2 from J; bases not matched to a gene: 4. The CDR3 region is CASSLTQGVTDTQYF. CDR3 bases: TGTGCCAGCAGCTTGACCCAGGGGGTCACAGATACGCAGTATTTT.

V and J are TRBV13 and TRBJ1-6; unclear D gene. Germline V gene data show CDR1 as PRHDT and CDR2 as FYEKMQ (reference sequence). The CDR3 sequence is 16 residues long. V was shortened by 5 bases and J by 0 bases, with 11 bases between the two germline ends. In DNA, the CDR3 is TGTGCCAGCAGCGGAAAGACAAGCTCCTATAATTCACCCCTCCACTTT. It is translated as CASSGKTSSYNSPLHF.

This clonotype was found a few times. This chain connects TRBV19 to TRBJ2-3; D might be TRBD2 (5 bases). Trimming removed 3 bases from V and 3 bases from J, with 13 bases in between. The CDR3 has 15 amino acids. From germline, CDR1 is LNHDA and CDR2 SQIVND (reference sequence). CDR3 nucleotide sequence: TGTGCCAGTAGTATCGGTGGGAGTACGACAGATACGCAGTATTTT. This encodes CASSIGGSTTDTQYF.

This clonotype has more than one count but fewer than ten. The gene calls are TRBV6-6 and TRBJ2-3, with 9 bases that match TRBD2. The CDR3 has 14 amino acids. Germline CDR1 MNHNY, CDR2 SVGAGI (reference sequence). J was trimmed by 1 base and V by 6 bases; bases with no gene match: 2. The chain's CDR3 is CASRASGGTDTQYF. The CDR3 nucleotides read TGTGCCAGCAGGGCTAGCGGGGGCACAGATACGCAGTATTTT.

The chain couples TRBV5-6 to TRBJ2-5, with no clear D. Trimming removed 7 bases from V and 4 bases from J, with 14 bases in between. Germline lookup yields CDR1 SGHDT and CDR2 YYEEEE. CDR3 length: 13 amino acids. The CDR3: CASGKGASETQYF. CDR3 DNA: TGTGCCAGCGGAAAGGGCGCTTCAGAGACCCAGTACTTC. Filled out from reference TRBV5-6 and TRBJ2-5, the complete variable domain reads DAGVTQSPTHLIKTRGQQVTLRCSPKSGHDTVSWYQQALGQGPQFIFQYYEEEERQRGNFPDRFSGHQFPNYSSELNVNALLLGDSALYLCASGKGASETQYFGPGTRLLVL.

This clonotype was counted only a few times. This chain connects TRBV27 to TRBJ1-5; D may be TRBD1 (6 bases). V lost 3 bases and J lost 5, with 8 bases in between. Per the germline V gene, CDR1 is MNHEY and CDR2 is SMNVEV (reference sequence). This CDR3 comprises 13 residues. CDR3 in amino acids: CASSFNRDQPQHF. CDR3 in DNA: TGTGCCAGCAGTTTTAACAGGGATCAGCCCCAGCATTTT.

This clonotype has just a few counts. The chain carries TRBV27 and TRBJ2-5; D perhaps matches TRBD2 (6 bases). Germline CDR1 MNHEY, CDR2 SMNVEV (reference sequence). The CDR3 consists of 14 residues. With 3 bases removed from V and 4 bases from J, the gap between germline ends came to 12 bases. The CDR3 nucleotides read TGTGCCAGCAGTTTTTATGGGGGGTCAGAGACCCAGTACTTC. It codes for CASSFYGGSETQYF.